This T cell receptor beta chain was documented in a study of vaccination and CD4 T cells after COVID-19. Cultured CD4+ T cell DNA underwent sequencing with the Oncomine TCR Beta short-read assay. Using its own MiXCR run on the PCR reads, TCRdb lists one record per CDR3 protein. The sample has some 21,000 distinct CDR3 sequences; around 45% are singletons. Documented treatment: roughly 11-day PBMC culture with coronavirus spike peptide pools or control peptides (ViraFEST assay). Germline lookup yields CDR1 SGHRS and CDR2 YFSETQ. The CDR3 totals 13 residues. The trim removed 6 bases at V and 5 bases at J, leaving 3 bases unmatched. Concerning this clonotype: Its antigen is unknown.

The specimen was CD4+ T cells from blood, cultured in vitro, collected before SARS-CoV-2 vaccination. This sequence was found in a human donor who had recovered from COVID-19. This chain joins TRBV5-1 and TRBJ2-3; 10 positions agree with TRBD2. Here the CDR3 reads CASTSSGGDTQYF. CDR3 DNA: TGCGCCAGCACCTCTAGCGGGGGAGATACGCAGTATTTT.